This T cell receptor (beta chain) was captured by sequencing in a study of response to subunit inactivated influenza vaccine. This clonotype occurred a few times. The antigen remains unidentified. Study-level findings and limits: T cells newly recruited by each seasonal influenza vaccination are few, the authors suggested.

This CDR3 region has 18 residues. Germline trimming cut 5 bases from V and 2 bases from J; bases unmatched to any gene: 12. The germline gives CDR1 LNHNV, CDR2 YYDKDF (reference sequence). TCRdb itself ran the RT-PCR reads through MiXCR, one entry per CDR3 protein. The sample holds 860,000 or so distinct CDR3 sequences; around 20% are singletons and the top ten take about 9.4%. The chain couples TRBV15 to TRBJ2-2; TRBD2 matches at 9 bases. This TCR came from a man aged 50 to 60 who received an inactivated influenza vaccine. This sample comprised PBMCs from blood, obtained roughly 5 days after vaccination. The DNA of the CDR3 is TGTGCCACCAGCTCCGTTTTCAGCGGGGGGTTCAACACCGGGGAGCTGTTTTTT. Residues: CATSSVFSGGFNTGELFF.